One T cell receptor beta chain is described in this entry. This sample was included in a study of a mutant IDH1 vaccine in newly diagnosed glioma. Trimming cost V 3 bases and J 0 bases, with 5 bases left between them. CDR3 length: 13 residues. Germline CDR1 and CDR2: SGDLS and YYNGEE. The repertoire was sequenced with immunoSEQ multiplex PCR; TCRdb's copy has only in-frame clones and lacks some. The sample carries about 50,000 clones, roughly 90% recorded once. Time point meaning: baseline, week 1 (first vaccination visit). Treatment: pre-vaccination baseline after standard-of-care therapy. This TCR came from a man aged 40-49 years with glioma. This sample comprised PBMCs, obtained from a glioma patient treated with radiotherapy, temozolomide or both. The genes are TRBV9 and TRBJ2-3; D not resolved. CDR3 DNA sequence: TGTGCCAGCAGCGCCACTAGCACAGATACGCAGTATTTT. It is translated as CASSATSTDTQYF.